Shown below are 5 T cell receptor beta chains from a single sample sequenced in a study of technical replicates of blood from several donors. The method was immunoSEQ multiplex PCR; TCRdb's version includes in-frame clones alone and lacks a portion of them. Of 8,500 to 13,000 clones in the sample, about 94% were seen once. The sample taken for sequencing was PBMCs. These receptors came from a human donor in good health.

J is TRBJ1-4 and V is TRBV13; the D is unclear. CDR1 and CDR2 from the germline V gene are PRHDT and FYEKMQ (reference sequence). CDR3 size: 13 residues. Trimming took off 3 bases at V and 7 bases at J, with 9 bases between the two ends. CDR3 in amino acids: CASSFRRGEKLFF. As DNA, the CDR3 is TGTGCCAGCAGCTTCAGGCGGGGTGAAAAACTGTTTTTT.

V usage is TRBV7-3 and J usage is TRBJ1-1; D unresolved. V was trimmed by 5 bases and J by 1 base, leaving 8 bases between them. This CDR3 comprises 13 residues. Germline CDR1 and CDR2: SGHTA and FQGTGA. In DNA form, the CDR3 reads TGTGCCAGCAGCGCCAGTCAGAACACTGAAGCTTTCTTT. Its protein is CASSASQNTEAFF.

The chain is built from TRBV28 and TRBJ2-7; D ambiguous. Germline values: CDR1 MDHEN, CDR2 SYDVKM. The CDR3 sequence is 14 residues long. V gave up 6 bases and J gave up 6 bases, with 18 bases separating them. CDR3 protein: CASRTYSALVEQYF. The CDR3 coding sequence is TGTGCCAGCAGAACCTATTCAGCGCTAGTCGAGCAGTACTTC.

The V call is TRBV29-1, the J call TRBJ1-2, with TRBD1 identical over 8 bases. This CDR3 has 15 residues. V shed 5 bases and J 6 bases; nucleotides not matched to a gene: 14. The V gene's germline CDR1 is SQVTM and CDR2 ANQGSEA. Here the CDR3 DNA reads TGCAGCGTTACCCCAACCTCGGACAGGGCGGATGGCTACACCTTC. Translated, it gives CSVTPTSDRADGYTF. The full variable domain, rest sourced from reference TRBV29-1 and TRBJ1-2, is SAVISQKPSRDICQRGTSLTIQCQVDSQVTMMFWYRQQPGQSLTLIATANQGSEATYESGFVIDKFPISRPNLTFSTLTVSNMSPEDSSIYLCSVTPTSDRADGYTFGSGTRLTVV.

The chain joins TRBV11-2 to TRBJ2-7, with 7 bases aligning to TRBD2. This CDR3 has 14 residues. Germline CDR1 and CDR2: SGHAT and FQNNGV. Germline trimming cut 3 bases from V and 3 bases from J; bases unmatched to any gene: 5. CDR3 in amino acids: CASSFGGEGYEQYF. CDR3 nucleotides: TGTGCCAGCAGCTTTGGTGGGGAGGGCTACGAGCAGTACTTC.